The 17 T cell receptor beta chains below come from one sample, sequenced in a study of T cells in Graves' hyperthyroidism and ophthalmopathy. Amplification of TCR beta CDR3 regions was performed using RNA transcripts as template. Initially, a first-round RT-PCR of the TCR CDR3 employed the HTBI primer set. A single record per CDR3 protein comes from TCRdb applying MiXCR to the multiplex PCR reads. The profile shows some 460,000 distinct CDR3 sequences, around a sixth of them singletons. Material: blood. These receptors all stem from a young woman with Graves' hyperthyroidism.

This clonotype was seen at least ten times. V is TRBV24-1 and J is TRBJ1-1, with TRBD1 identical over 9 bases. V shed 5 bases, J shed 1 base, and the junction held 1 base outside the gene matches. Germline V lookup: CDR1 KGHDR, CDR2 SFDVKD. The length of the CDR3 is 14 residues. Here the CDR3 reads CATSGQGGNTEAFF. The DNA for the CDR3 is TGTGCCACCAGTGGACAGGGGGGGAACACTGAAGCTTTCTTT.

This clonotype was seen repeatedly, ten times or more. This chain connects TRBV20-1 to TRBJ2-7; 9 bases fit TRBD2. Germline V gene data show CDR1 as DFQATT and CDR2 as SNEGSKA (reference sequence). CDR3 length: 14 amino acids. J gave up 2 bases and V 6 bases, and 8 bases lay outside the gene matches. The chain's CDR3 is CSALSGTSTYEQYF. CDR3 DNA sequence: TGCAGTGCCCTATCCGGGACTAGCACCTACGAGCAGTACTTC.

This clonotype was seen ten or more times. This rearrangement joins TRBV15 to TRBJ1-6; possible D gene TRBD1, 6 bases. Looked up from germline, CDR1 is LNHNV and CDR2 is YYDKDF (reference sequence). Trimming pared 5 bases from V and 8 bases from J, leaving 16 bases between. The CDR3 runs 15 residues. The CDR3 here is CATSSQLGGDSPLHF. The CDR3 nucleotides read TGTGCCACCAGCTCCCAGCTCGGGGGCGATTCACCCCTCCACTTT.

The chain carries TRBV20-1 and TRBJ2-1; 7 bases fit TRBD2. The CDR3 length is 15 residues. With V trimmed by 6 bases and J by 5 bases, 13 bases remained unmatched. In germline, CDR1 is DFQATT, CDR2 SNEGSKA (reference sequence). The CDR3 region is CSATLPGLSNNEQFF. CDR3 sequence (DNA): TGCAGTGCGACGTTACCGGGACTATCGAACAATGAGCAGTTCTTC.

In this sample, this clonotype turned up many times. The genes are TRBV20-1 and TRBJ2-1; D is unresolved. The CDR3 is made up of 14 amino acids. Germline V gene sequence: CDR1 DFQATT, CDR2 SNEGSKA (reference sequence). V lost 3 bases, J lost 0 bases, and 9 bases lay in between. Written as DNA, the CDR3 is TGCAGTGCTAGGGGTCTAAGCTCCTACAATGAGCAGTTCTTC. This sequence encodes CSARGLSSYNEQFF.

This clonotype has a count of ten or more. J is TRBJ2-3 and V is TRBV7-2, with TRBD2 identical over 14 bases. The germline V gene encodes CDR1 SGHTA and CDR2 FQGNSA. V trimming: 1 base; J trimming: 3 bases; junction bases outside the gene matches: 9. The CDR3 has 19 amino acids. CDR3 DNA sequence: TGTGCCAGCAGCTTAGTCGGGACTAGCGGGGGATTTGGAACAGATACGCAGTATTTT. Protein: CASSLVGTSGGFGTDTQYF.

The sample holds many counts of this clonotype. The chain carries TRBV12-3 or TRBV12-4 and TRBJ2-1; TRBD1 is a possible D gene (6 bases). This CDR3 is 15 amino acids long. V shed 7 bases and J shed 10 bases, with 23 bases lying between them. CDR3 sequence reads: CASTNYPLSGQEQFF. CDR3 bases: TGTGCCAGCACCAATTACCCCCTCTCCGGACAGGAGCAGTTCTTC.

This sequence joins TRBV11-2 and TRBJ2-3; TRBD1 aligns across 7 bases. Germline CDR1 SGHAT, CDR2 FQNNGV. V lost 5 bases, J lost 6 bases, and 8 bases stayed unmatched. CDR3 length equals 14 residues. CDR3 coding DNA: TGTGCCAGCAGCCGACAGGGTGCTGGCGATACGCAGTATTTT. This translates into CASSRQGAGDTQYF.

This clonotype came up a few times. This rearrangement joins TRBV20-1 to TRBJ1-5, with D possibly TRBD1 on 6 matching bases. Germline CDR1 is DFQATT and CDR2 is SNEGSKA (reference sequence). The V end was cut by 3 bases, the J end by 6 bases, with 15 bases between. This CDR3 has 14 amino acids. The CDR3 bases are TGCAGTGCTAGGGAGGGGGATCTAGGTCAGCCCCAGCATTTT. Its translation: CSAREGDLGQPQHF.

This clonotype was seen repeatedly, ten times or more. The chain links TRBV6-1 to TRBJ2-4; D is undetermined. This CDR3 spans 13 amino acids. Per germline, CDR1 MNHNS and CDR2 SASEGT. V lost 4 bases and J lost 0, with 4 bases in between. CDR3 sequence reads: CASSGTAKNIQYF. CDR3 coding DNA: TGTGCCAGCAGTGGGACAGCCAAAAACATTCAGTACTTC.

J is TRBJ1-1 and V is TRBV10-3; 8 bases align to TRBD1. The CDR3 has 19 residues. The trim removed 4 bases at V and 1 base at J, leaving 17 bases unmatched. Germline V lookup: CDR1 ENHRY, CDR2 SYGVKD. In DNA, the CDR3 is TGTGCCATCAGTGGGCCGGGTTGGGCAGGGGGCCACGGGAACACTGAAGCTTTCTTT. Translating it yields CAISGPGWAGGHGNTEAFF.

The sample holds many counts of this clonotype. J is TRBJ2-1 and V is TRBV20-1; D possibly matches TRBD1 or TRBD2 (5 bases each). Germline V CDR1 and CDR2: DFQATT, SNEGSKA (reference sequence). Trimming left V 6 bases short and J 4 bases short, with 10 bases between. CDR3 size: 12 residues. The CDR3 is CSANGAYNEQFF. CDR3 sequence (DNA): TGCAGTGCAAACGGGGCATACAATGAGCAGTTCTTC.

The chain has TRBV19 and TRBJ1-5; unclear D gene. This CDR3 has 16 amino acids. CDR1 is LNHDA, CDR2 SQIVND, per germline (reference sequence). Trimming shortened V by 6 bases and J by 2 bases, and 17 bases separated the two germline ends. The CDR3 DNA sequence: TGTGCCAGTAGCGCCGGGAGAAGAAGGGGCAATCAGCCCCAGCATTTT. It specifies CASSAGRRRGNQPQHF. Combining the CDR3 with reference TRBV19 and TRBJ1-5 gives the whole variable domain DGGITQSPKYLFRKEGQNVTLSCEQNLNHDAMYWYRQDPGQGLRLIYYSQIVNDFQKGDIAEGYSVSREKKESFPLTVTSAQKNPTAFYLCASSAGRRRGNQPQHFGDGTRLSIL.

This clonotype was found many times. The chain couples TRBV6-9 to TRBJ1-2, with TRBD1 matching 7 bases. Germline CDR1 and CDR2: MNHGY and SVAAGI. This CDR3 comprises 19 residues. V trimming: 5 bases; J trimming: 4 bases; junction bases outside the gene matches: 22. CDR3 residues: CASSKMDRHPLFRIYGYTF. CDR3 nucleotides: TGTGCCAGCAGTAAAATGGACAGGCACCCTCTCTTCAGGATCTATGGCTACACCTTC.

As regards this clonotype: A much larger clone is a single base away; this may be a read error. The chain's CDR3 is CASSANGGWRDTDTQYF. DNA of the CDR3: TGTGCCAGCAGTGCTAACGGGGGTTGGCGGGACACAGATACGCAGTATTTT. V is TRBV9 and J is TRBJ2-3, with a weak D call TRBD2 (6 bases). Germline V CDR1 and CDR2: SGDLS, YYNGEE. The CDR3 loop spans 17 amino acids. The V end was cut by 5 bases, the J end by 2 bases, with 21 bases between. The variable domain in full, completed from reference TRBV9 and TRBJ2-3, reads DSGVTQTPKHLITATGQRVTLRCSPRSGDLSVYWYQQSLDQGLQFLIQYYNGEERAKGNILERFSAQQFPDLHSELNLSSLELGDSALYFCASSANGGWRDTDTQYFGPGTRLTVL.

V is TRBV3-1 and J is TRBJ2-3, with D unresolved. The ends were cut back, 2 bases at V and 0 bases at J, with 9 bases in the middle. CDR3 length: 15 residues. Germline assignment: CDR1 LGHDT and CDR2 YNNKEL (reference sequence). CDR3: CASSQTGISTDTQYF. The CDR3 DNA reads TGTGCCAGCAGCCAAACCGGAATCAGCACAGATACGCAGTATTTT.

This clonotype was observed many times. The CDR3 DNA sequence: TGTGCCAGTAGTAGGGAATCGAATAACTATGGCTACACCTTC. Its translation: CASSRESNNYGYTF. The genes are TRBV19 and TRBJ1-2; no clear D. V lost 4 bases, J lost 1 base, and 10 bases lay in between. The CDR3 has 14 amino acids. The V gene's germline CDR1 is LNHDA and CDR2 SQIVND (reference sequence).